The present entry profiles one TCR beta chain with its context. This entry belongs to a study of CD8 T cells in ankylosing spondylitis. Germline loops: CDR1 WSHSY, CDR2 SAAADI. The V end was cut by 5 bases, the J end by 8 bases, with 9 bases between. The CDR3 contains 11 residues. Quantitative barcoded 5'-RACE was used to prepare TCR beta libraries. One entry per CDR3 protein results from TCRdb running MiXCR on the 5' RACE reads. This table has around 25,000 distinct CDR3 sequences, about a sixth appearing once. The rearrangement joins TRBV10-2 to TRBJ1-1; D gene unclear. The specimen sequenced was blood. This clonotype was sampled from a male donor with ankylosing spondylitis or in good health (not recorded which). CDR3 in amino acids: CASSRGSEAFF. The CDR3 region has the DNA TGCGCCAGCAGTCGAGGATCCGAAGCTTTCTTT.